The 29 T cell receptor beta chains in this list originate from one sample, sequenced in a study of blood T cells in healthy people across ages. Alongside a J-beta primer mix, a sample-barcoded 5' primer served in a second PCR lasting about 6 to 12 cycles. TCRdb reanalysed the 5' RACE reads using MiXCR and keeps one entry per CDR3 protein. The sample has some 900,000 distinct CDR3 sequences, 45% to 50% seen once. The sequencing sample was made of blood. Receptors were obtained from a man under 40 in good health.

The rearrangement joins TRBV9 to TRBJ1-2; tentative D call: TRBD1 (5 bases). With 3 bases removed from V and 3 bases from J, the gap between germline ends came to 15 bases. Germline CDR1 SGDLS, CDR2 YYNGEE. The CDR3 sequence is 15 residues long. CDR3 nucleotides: TGTGCCAGCAGCGCGAGCCGGGACGGGGACTATGGCTACACCTTC. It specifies CASSASRDGDYGYTF.

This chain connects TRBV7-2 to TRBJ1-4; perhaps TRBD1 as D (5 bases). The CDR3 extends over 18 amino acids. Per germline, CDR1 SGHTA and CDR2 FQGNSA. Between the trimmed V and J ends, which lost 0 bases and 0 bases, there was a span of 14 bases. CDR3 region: CASSLAGGGAATNEKLFF. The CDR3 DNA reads TGTGCCAGCAGCTTAGCCGGGGGAGGCGCTGCAACTAATGAAAAACTGTTTTTT. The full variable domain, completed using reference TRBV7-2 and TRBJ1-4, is GAGVSQSPSNKVTEKGKDVELRCDPISGHTALYWYRQSLGQGLEFLIYFQGNSAPDKSGLPSDRFSAERTGGSVSTLTIQRTQQEDSAVYLCASSLAGGGAATNEKLFFGSGTQLSVL.

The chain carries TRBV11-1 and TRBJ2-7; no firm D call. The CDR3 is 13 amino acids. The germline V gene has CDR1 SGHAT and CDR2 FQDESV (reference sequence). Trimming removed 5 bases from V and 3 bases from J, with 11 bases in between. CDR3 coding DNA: TGTGCCAGCAGCCCCCCCCACATCTACGAGCAGTACTTC. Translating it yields CASSPPHIYEQYF.

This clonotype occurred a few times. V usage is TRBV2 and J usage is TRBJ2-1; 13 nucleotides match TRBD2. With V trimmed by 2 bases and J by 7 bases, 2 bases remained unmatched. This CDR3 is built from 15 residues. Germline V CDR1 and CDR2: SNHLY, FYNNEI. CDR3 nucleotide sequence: TGTGCCAGCAGTGAATCGGGACTAGCGGGGAATGAGCAGTTCTTC. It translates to CASSESGLAGNEQFF.

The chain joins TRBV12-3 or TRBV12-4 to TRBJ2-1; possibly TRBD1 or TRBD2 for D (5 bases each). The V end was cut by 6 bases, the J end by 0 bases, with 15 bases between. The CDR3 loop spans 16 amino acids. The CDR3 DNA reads TGTGCCAGCAGCCCGGGACGGCGTATCTCCTACAATGAGCAGTTCTTC. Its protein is CASSPGRRISYNEQFF.

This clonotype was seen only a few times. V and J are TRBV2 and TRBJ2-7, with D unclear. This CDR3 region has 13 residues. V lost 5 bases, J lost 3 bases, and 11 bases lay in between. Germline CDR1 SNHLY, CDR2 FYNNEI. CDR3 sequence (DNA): TGTGCCAGCAGTAGGATAGGAATCTACGAGCAGTACTTC. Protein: CASSRIGIYEQYF.

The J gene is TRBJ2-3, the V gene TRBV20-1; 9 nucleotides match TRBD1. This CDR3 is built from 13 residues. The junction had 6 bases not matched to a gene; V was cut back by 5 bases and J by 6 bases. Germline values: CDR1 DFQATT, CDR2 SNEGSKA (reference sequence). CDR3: CSAQTGGADTQYF. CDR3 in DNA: TGCAGTGCTCAAACAGGGGGCGCGGATACGCAGTATTTT.

The CDR3 here is CASGTSGGAINEQFF. The DNA of the CDR3 is TGTGCAAGCGGGACTAGCGGGGGGGCCATAAATGAGCAGTTCTTC. This chain links TRBV7-2 with TRBJ2-1; TRBD2 agrees at 16 bases. Germline V gene data show CDR1 as SGHTA and CDR2 as FQGNSA. The CDR3 has 15 amino acids.

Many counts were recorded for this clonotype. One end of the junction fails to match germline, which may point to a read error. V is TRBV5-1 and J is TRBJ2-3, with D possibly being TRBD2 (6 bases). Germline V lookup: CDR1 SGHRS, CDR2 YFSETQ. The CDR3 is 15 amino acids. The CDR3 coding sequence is TGTGCCAGCAGTTTAACCGGGGGAAGCACAGATACGCAGTATTTT. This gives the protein CASSLTGGSTDTQYF.

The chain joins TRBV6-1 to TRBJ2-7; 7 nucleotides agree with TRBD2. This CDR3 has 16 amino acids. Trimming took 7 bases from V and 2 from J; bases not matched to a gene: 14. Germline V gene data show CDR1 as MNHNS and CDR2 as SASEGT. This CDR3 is CASTRLAGAGPYEQYF. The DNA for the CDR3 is TGTGCCAGCACGAGGTTGGCGGGAGCGGGGCCCTACGAGCAGTACTTC.

This CDR3 is CASSGPGGANYGYTF. The CDR3 nucleotides are TGTGCCAGCAGCGGACCTGGGGGGGCTAACTATGGCTACACCTTC. V usage is TRBV9 and J usage is TRBJ1-2; D is possibly TRBD1 (5 bases). The germline V gene has CDR1 SGDLS and CDR2 YYNGEE. CDR3 size: 15 residues. Trimming cost V 3 bases and J 0 bases, with 12 bases left between them. Full variable domain (missing parts from reference TRBV9 and TRBJ1-2): DSGVTQTPKHLITATGQRVTLRCSPRSGDLSVYWYQQSLDQGLQFLIQYYNGEERAKGNILERFSAQQFPDLHSELNLSSLELGDSALYFCASSGPGGANYGYTFGSGTRLTVV.

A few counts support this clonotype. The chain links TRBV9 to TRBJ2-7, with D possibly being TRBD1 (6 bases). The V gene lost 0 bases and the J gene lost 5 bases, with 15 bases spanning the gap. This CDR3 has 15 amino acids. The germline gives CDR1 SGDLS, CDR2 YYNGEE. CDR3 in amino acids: CASSVGGRGIDEQYF. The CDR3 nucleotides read TGTGCCAGCAGCGTAGGAGGCAGGGGTATCGACGAGCAGTACTTC.

The CDR3, as DNA: TGTGCCAGCAGCCCCGCGGGATACTTGAACACTGAAGCTTTCTTT. Protein sequence: CASSPAGYLNTEAFF. The chain is built from TRBV12-3 or TRBV12-4 and TRBJ1-1; no firm D call. Trimming removed 6 bases from V and 0 bases from J, with 14 bases in between. This CDR3 is built from 15 residues.

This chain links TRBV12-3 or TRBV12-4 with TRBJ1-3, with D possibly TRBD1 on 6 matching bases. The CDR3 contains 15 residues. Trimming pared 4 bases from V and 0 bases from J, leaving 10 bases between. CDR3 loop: CASSYTGFSGNTIYF. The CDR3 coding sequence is TGTGCCAGCAGTTATACAGGGTTCTCTGGAAACACCATATATTTT.

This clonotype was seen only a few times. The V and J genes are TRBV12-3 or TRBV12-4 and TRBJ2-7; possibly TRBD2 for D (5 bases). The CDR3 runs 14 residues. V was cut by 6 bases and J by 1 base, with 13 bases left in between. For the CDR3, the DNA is TGTGCCAGCAGCCGACCCGGACTTTCCTACGAGCAGTACTTC. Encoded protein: CASSRPGLSYEQYF.

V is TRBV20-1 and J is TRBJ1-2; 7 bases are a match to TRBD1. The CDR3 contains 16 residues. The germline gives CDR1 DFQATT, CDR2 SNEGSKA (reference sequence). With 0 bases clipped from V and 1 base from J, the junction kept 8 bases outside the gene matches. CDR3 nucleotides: TGCAGTGCTAGAGATTTGAGGCAGGGGGGTAACTATGGCTACACCTTC. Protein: CSARDLRQGGNYGYTF.

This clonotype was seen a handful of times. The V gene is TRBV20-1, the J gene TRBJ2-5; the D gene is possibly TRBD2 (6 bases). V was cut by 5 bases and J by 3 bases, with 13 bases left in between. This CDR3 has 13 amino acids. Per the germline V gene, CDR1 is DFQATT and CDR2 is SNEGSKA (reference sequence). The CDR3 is CSAPDGGKETQYF. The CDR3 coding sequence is TGCAGTGCTCCCGACGGGGGAAAAGAGACCCAGTACTTC.

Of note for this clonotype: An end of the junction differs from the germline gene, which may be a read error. This chain's CDR3 is CASSQEPQRGALTNTQYF. CDR3 nucleotides: TGCGCCAGCAGCCAAGAGCCCCAGCGGGGGGCCCTCACAAATACGCAGTATTTT. The rearrangement links TRBV4-1 to TRBJ2-3, with 9 bases aligning to TRBD2. CDR3 size: 18 residues. CDR1 MGHRA and CDR2 YSYEKL come from the germline V gene.

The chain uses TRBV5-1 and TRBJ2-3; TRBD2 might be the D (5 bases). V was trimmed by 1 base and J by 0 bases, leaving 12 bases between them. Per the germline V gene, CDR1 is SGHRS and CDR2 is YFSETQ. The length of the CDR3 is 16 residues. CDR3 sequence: CASSLSARTSTDTQYF. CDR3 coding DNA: TGCGCCAGCAGCTTGTCGGCGCGGACTAGCACAGATACGCAGTATTTT. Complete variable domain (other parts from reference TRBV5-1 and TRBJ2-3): KAGVTQTPRYLIKTRGQQVTLSCSPISGHRSVSWYQQTPGQGLQFLFEYFSETQRNKGNFPGRFSGRQFSNSRSEMNVSTLELGDSALYLCASSLSARTSTDTQYFGPGTRLTVL.

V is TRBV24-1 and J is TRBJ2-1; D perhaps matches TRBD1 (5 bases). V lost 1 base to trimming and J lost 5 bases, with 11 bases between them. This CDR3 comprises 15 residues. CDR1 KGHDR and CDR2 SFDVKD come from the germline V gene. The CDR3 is CATSDFRATDNEQFF. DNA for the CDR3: TGTGCCACCAGTGATTTCAGGGCGACGGACAATGAGCAGTTCTTC.

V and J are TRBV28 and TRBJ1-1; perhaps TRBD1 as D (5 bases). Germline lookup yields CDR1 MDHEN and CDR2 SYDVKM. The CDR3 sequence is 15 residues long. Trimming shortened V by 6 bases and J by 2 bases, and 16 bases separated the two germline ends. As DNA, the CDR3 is TGTGCCAGCAGCCGCCCCGGGACCGGCAACACTGAAGCTTTCTTT. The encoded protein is CASSRPGTGNTEAFF.

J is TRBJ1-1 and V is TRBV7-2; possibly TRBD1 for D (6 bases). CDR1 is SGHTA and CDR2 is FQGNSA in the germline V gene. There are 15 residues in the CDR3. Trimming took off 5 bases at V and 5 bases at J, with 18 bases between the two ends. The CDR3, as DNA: TGTGCCAGCAGCCCCGGACAGTGGGCGAGGACTGAAGCTTTCTTT. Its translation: CASSPGQWARTEAFF.

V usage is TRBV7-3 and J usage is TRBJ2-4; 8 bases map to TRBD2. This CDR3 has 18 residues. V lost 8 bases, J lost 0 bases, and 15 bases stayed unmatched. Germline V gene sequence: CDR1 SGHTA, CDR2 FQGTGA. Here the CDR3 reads CASLILVRGVLAKNIQYF. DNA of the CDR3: TGTGCCAGCCTAATCCTTGTGCGGGGGGTCCTAGCCAAAAACATTCAGTACTTC.

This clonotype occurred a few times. The CDR3 spells CSVVDKGVHGYTF. The CDR3 DNA follows: TGCAGCGTTGTGGACAAAGGTGTTCATGGCTACACCTTC. This chain connects TRBV29-1 to TRBJ1-2; D is perhaps TRBD1 (5 bases). V was shortened by 4 bases and J by 6 bases, with 15 bases between the two germline ends. CDR1 and CDR2 from the germline V gene are SQVTM and ANQGSEA. The CDR3 totals 13 residues.

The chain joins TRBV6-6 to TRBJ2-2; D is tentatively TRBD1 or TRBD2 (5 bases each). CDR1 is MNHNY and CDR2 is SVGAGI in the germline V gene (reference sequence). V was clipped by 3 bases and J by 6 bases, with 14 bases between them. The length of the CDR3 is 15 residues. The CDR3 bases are TGTGCCAGCAGTTATCGGGGCGTAGGTGCCGGGGAGCTGTTTTTT. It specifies CASSYRGVGAGELFF.

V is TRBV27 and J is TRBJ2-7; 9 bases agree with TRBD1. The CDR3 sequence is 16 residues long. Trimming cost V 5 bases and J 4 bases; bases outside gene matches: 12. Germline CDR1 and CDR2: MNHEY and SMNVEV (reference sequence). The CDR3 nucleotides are TGTGCCAGCAGTCCCACCCAGGGGACAGGGATTTACGAGCAGTACTTC. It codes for CASSPTQGTGIYEQYF.

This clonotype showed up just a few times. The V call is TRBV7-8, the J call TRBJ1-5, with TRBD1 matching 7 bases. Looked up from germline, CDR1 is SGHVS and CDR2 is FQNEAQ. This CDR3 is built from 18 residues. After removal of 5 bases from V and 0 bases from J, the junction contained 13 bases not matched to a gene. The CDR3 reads CASSPDRGQRYSNQPQHF. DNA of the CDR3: TGTGCCAGCAGCCCTGATCGGGGACAGCGATATAGCAATCAGCCCCAGCATTTT.

Here the CDR3 reads CASSLWQGLDEQYF. CDR3 bases: TGCGCCAGCAGCTTATGGCAGGGGCTCGACGAGCAGTACTTC. The J gene is TRBJ2-7, the V gene TRBV5-1; a weak D match, TRBD1 (6 bases). Germline lookup yields CDR1 SGHRS and CDR2 YFSETQ. The CDR3 runs 14 residues. V dropped 2 bases and J dropped 5 bases, with 14 bases sitting between them.

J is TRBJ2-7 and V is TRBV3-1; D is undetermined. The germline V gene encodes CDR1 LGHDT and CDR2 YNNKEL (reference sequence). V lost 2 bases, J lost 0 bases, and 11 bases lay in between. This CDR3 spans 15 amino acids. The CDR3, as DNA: TGTGCCAGCAGCCAACCGAACATAAACTCCTACGAGCAGTACTTC. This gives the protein CASSQPNINSYEQYF.